A selection of T cell receptor beta chains follows, all from one sample in a study of PD-1 and CTLA-4 blockade in melanoma. Produced via immunoSEQ multiplex PCR; TCRdb's table is partial and in-frame only. The sample shows 28,000 or so clones, around 93% of them seen only once. The sample in question was CD8+ T cells from peripheral blood, obtained from a patient given anti-PD-1 treatment. Receptor source: a human donor with melanoma. The CDR3 runs from the conserved cysteine through the conserved F or W. The D gene is left open where the match is weak. Size tells how often a clone was seen (once, few, many) or the class of an expanded clone, and some rows leave it out.

j_call	v_call	d_call	clone_size	cdr3_nt	cdr3_aa
TRBJ2-3	TRBV7-9	NA	medium-sized	TGTGCCAGCAGCTTAGATAGAAATACGCAGTATTTT	CASSLDRNTQYF
TRBJ2-7	TRBV5-6	TRBD2	NA	TGTGCCAGCAGCCCAGGGACTAGCGGCTACGAGCAGTACTTC	CASSPGTSGYEQYF
TRBJ1-2	TRBV29-1	TRBD1	NA	TGCAGCGTGGATGAAGGGACAGCTAACTATGGCTACACCTTC	CSVDEGTANYGYTF
TRBJ2-2	TRBV7-8	NA	NA	TGTGCCAGCAGCTTAGGAGCGAACACCGGGGAGCTGTTTTTT	CASSLGANTGELFF
TRBJ2-2	TRBV29-1	TRBD1	NA	TGCAGCGTTGAGCAGGGGGCGGGCACCGGGGAGCTGTTTTTT	CSVEQGAGTGELFF
TRBJ2-5	TRBV4-1	NA	NA	TGCGCCAGCAGCCCCCGATTAGGGGACCAAGAGACCCAGTACTTC	CASSPRLGDQETQYF
TRBJ2-2	TRBV28	NA	NA	TGTGCCAGCAGTTTATATGAGGCCGGGGAGCTGTTTTTT	CASSLYEAGELFF
TRBJ1-1	TRBV6-5	NA	NA	TGTGCCAGCAGGGGACTTAACACTGAAGCTTTCTTT	CASRGLNTEAFF
TRBJ1-6	TRBV4-2	TRBD1	NA	TGTGCCAGCAGCCAAGAAAACAGGGGGGGTTCACCCCTCCACTTT	CASSQENRGGSPLHF
TRBJ1-2	TRBV29-1	NA	NA	TGCAGCGTTGTACTAAGTTTGGACCGAGGCCGGGATGGCTACACCTTC	CSVVLSLDRGRDGYTF
TRBJ2-1	TRBV7-9	NA	NA	TGTGCCAGCAGCTTAGTTCTGAATGAGCAGTTCTTC	CASSLVLNEQFF
TRBJ2-3	TRBV25-1	NA	NA	TGTGCCAGCAGTGACCCTAGGGACCCGGTGTGGCGCACAGATACGCAGTATTTT	CASSDPRDPVWRTDTQYF
TRBJ2-3	TRBV7-6	TRBD1	NA	TGTGCCAGCAGCTTTGGACAGGGTGATGCAGATACGCAGTATTTT	CASSFGQGDADTQYF
TRBJ1-2	TRBV27	NA	NA	TGTGCCAGCAGTTTATTTGCCGGGGGCGCTAACTATGGCTACACCTTC	CASSLFAGGANYGYTF
TRBJ1-3	TRBV4-2	TRBD1	NA	TGTGCCAGCAGCTCTCTAGGGGACAGGGGAAACACCATATATTTT	CASSSLGDRGNTIYF
TRBJ1-1	TRBV30	NA	NA	TGTGCCTCGACCGGGACAAACAACACTGAAGCTTTCTTT	CASTGTNNTEAFF
TRBJ2-7	TRBV2	NA	NA	TGTGCCAGCAGTGACGGACTCGACAGCGCTGACTACGAGCAGTACTTC	CASSDGLDSADYEQYF
TRBJ1-2	TRBV6-5	NA	NA	TGTGCCAGCTGGGAGGCAGGGAGGAACTATGGCTACACCTTC	CASWEAGRNYGYTF
TRBJ1-1	TRBV28	NA	NA	TGTGCCAGCTCCCTGTCCGAGACAGTGAACACTGAAGCTTTCTTT	CASSLSETVNTEAFF
TRBJ2-1	TRBV11-2	TRBD2	NA	TGTGCCAGCAGCACCGGACTAGCGGGCTACAATGAGCAGTTCTTC	CASSTGLAGYNEQFF
TRBJ2-5	TRBV7-6	NA	NA	TGTGCCAGCAGCCCCCCCTTTACAGACGGACTTCGAATCGGAGAGACCCAGTACTTC	CASSPPFTDGLRIGETQYF
TRBJ1-1	TRBV15	NA	NA	TGTGCCACCAGCGGGGGCCGGGACACGAACACTGAAGCTTTCTTT	CATSGGRDTNTEAFF
TRBJ2-1	TRBV4-2	TRBD2	NA	TGTGCCAGCAGCCCGGGACTAAGCAATGAGCAGTTCTTC	CASSPGLSNEQFF
TRBJ2-2	TRBV6-1	NA	NA	TGTGCCAGCAGTGAGGAGAACACCGGGGAGCTGTTTTTT	CASSEENTGELFF
TRBJ1-5	TRBV7-8	NA	NA	TGTGCCAGCAGCTACACATACCGGGACGTAAAGCAAAATAGCAATCAGCCCCAGCATTTT	CASSYTYRDVKQNSNQPQHF
TRBJ1-5	TRBV5-8	NA	NA	TGTGCCAGCAGTCAGGGGACAAATCAGCCCCAGCATTTT	CASSQGTNQPQHF
TRBJ2-7	TRBV6-5	NA	NA	TGTGCCAGCAGCCACGCCTACAGGGAGGGGGAGCAGTACTTC	CASSHAYREGEQYF
TRBJ1-4	TRBV19	TRBD1	NA	TGTGCCAGTTCCGGGGACAGGGGGAATGAAAAACTGTTTTTT	CASSGDRGNEKLFF
TRBJ2-1	TRBV4-1	TRBD1	NA	TGCGCCAGCAGCCAAGATGGAGCCGGGACAGGGGATAATGAGCAGTTCTTC	CASSQDGAGTGDNEQFF
TRBJ2-1	TRBV9	NA	NA	TGTGCCAGCAGCCTCGCTCGGGGCCCTTCTGTCAATGAGCAGTTCTTC	CASSLARGPSVNEQFF
TRBJ1-2	TRBV5-1	NA	NA	TGCGCCAGCAGCTTGGGGGAGGGCTACACCTTC	CASSLGEGYTF
TRBJ2-5	TRBV29-1	TRBD2	NA	TGCAGCGTTGAGGGACTAGCGGGAAAGACCCAGTACTTC	CSVEGLAGKTQYF
TRBJ2-3	TRBV2	NA	NA	TGTGCCAGCAGTGAAGCCCGAGCAGATACGCAGTATTTT	CASSEARADTQYF
TRBJ1-1	TRBV5-1	NA	NA	TGCGCCAGCAGCACCGGGACGAACACTGAAGCTTTCTTT	CASSTGTNTEAFF
TRBJ2-5	TRBV7-9	NA	NA	TGTGCCAGCAGCTTTGGGGAGACCCAGTACTTC	CASSFGETQYF
TRBJ2-3	TRBV5-8	TRBD1	NA	TGTGCCAGCAGCTCCGGGACAGGGGATGGGACAGATACGCAGTATTTT	CASSSGTGDGTDTQYF
TRBJ1-3	TRBV10-2	TRBD1	once	TGCGCCAGCACAGAACCGGGACAGGGGGGAGACACCATATATTTT	CASTEPGQGGDTIYF
TRBJ2-3	TRBV24-1	NA	NA	TGTGCCACCAGTTCGCGGGATACGCAGTATTTT	CATSSRDTQYF
TRBJ2-7	TRBV27	NA	NA	TGTGCCAGCAGTTTATCTAGTTTCCACGAGCAGTACTTC	CASSLSSFHEQYF
TRBJ2-3	TRBV16	NA	NA	TGTGCCAGCAGCCCGAGGGCAGATACGCAGTATTTT	CASSPRADTQYF